The clone carrying this TCR beta chain was seen at least ten times. This entry is derived from a study of T cells in Graves' hyperthyroidism and ophthalmopathy. Study-level background: Before any treatment, at initial diagnosis, peripheral blood was collected.

PBMCs were obtained from roughly 10 ml fresh peripheral blood. Amplified regions were TCR beta CDR3 sequences from RNA transcripts. The HTBI set primed first-round TCR CDR3 RT-PCR. Each CDR3 protein is one row after TCRdb ran MiXCR on the multiplex PCR reads. The table records approximately 710,000 distinct CDR3 sequences, roughly 17% of them present only once. Source material: blood. The sequence came from a man in his fifties with Graves' hyperthyroidism.

In nucleotides, the CDR3 is TGTGCCAGCAGCCAAGAACTAGCGGGAGGTGAGCAGTTCTTC. It codes for CASSQELAGGEQFF. This chain uses TRBV3-1 with TRBJ2-1, with 12 bases lining up with TRBD2. Germline V lookup: CDR1 LGHDT, CDR2 YNNKEL (reference sequence). V was clipped by 0 bases and J by 9 bases; unmatched bases: 0. The CDR3 is made up of 14 amino acids.